These T cell receptor beta chains were read from a single sample in a study of OX40 agonist ivuxolimab in advanced cancers. The assay was immunoSEQ multiplex PCR, and TCRdb's table has in-frame clones only and misses some. The sample yields 25,000 to 35,000 clones, 86% seen once. This sample comprised CD4+ or CD8+ T cells sorted from blood, obtained in a trial of the OX40 agonist ivuxolimab. These receptors came from an adult with an advanced solid tumor such as melanoma, head and neck, liver or kidney cancer. Each CDR3 is given with its conserved first and last residue. D genes are given only for firm matches. Clone sizes are given selectively: once, few, many, or a class where the clone is expanded.

CDR3 length: 14; J gene: TRBJ2-1; clone size: NA; D gene: TRBD2; V gene: TRBV7-3; CDR3 DNA: TGTGCCAGCAGCTTGTTAGCGGGAGTGAATGAGCAGTTCTTC; CDR3 protein: CASSLLAGVNEQFF
CDR3 length: 12; J gene: TRBJ2-1; clone size: NA; D gene: NA; V gene: TRBV21-1; CDR3 DNA: TGTGCCAGCAGATCACGCGAGAGTGAGCAGTTCTTC; CDR3 protein: CASRSRESEQFF
CDR3 length: 13; J gene: TRBJ2-1; clone size: once; D gene: TRBD2; V gene: TRBV18; CDR3 DNA: TGTGCCAGCTCACCGGTTGCGGGAGTTGAGCAGTTCTTC; CDR3 protein: CASSPVAGVEQFF
CDR3 length: 16; J gene: TRBJ1-2; clone size: NA; D gene: TRBD1; V gene: TRBV13; CDR3 DNA: TGTGCCAGCAGGATGAACTCGGGACAGGCTAACTATGGCTACACCTTC; CDR3 protein: CASRMNSGQANYGYTF
CDR3 length: 11; J gene: TRBJ2-1; clone size: NA; D gene: NA; V gene: TRBV10-3; CDR3 DNA: TGTGCCGCTGGACCGGGGGATGAGCAGTTCTTC; CDR3 protein: CAAGPGDEQFF
CDR3 length: 14; J gene: TRBJ1-5; clone size: few; D gene: NA; V gene: TRBV4-1; CDR3 DNA: TGCGCCAGCAGCCAAGACAGGGGAAGACAGCCCCAGCATTTT; CDR3 protein: CASSQDRGRQPQHF
CDR3 length: 14; J gene: TRBJ2-7; clone size: few; D gene: NA; V gene: TRBV2; CDR3 DNA: TGTGCCAGCAGTGAAGAGTTAGGGACCTACGAGCAGTACTTC; CDR3 protein: CASSEELGTYEQYF
CDR3 length: 14; J gene: TRBJ2-1; clone size: NA; D gene: TRBD2; V gene: TRBV4-1; CDR3 DNA: TGCGCCAGCAGCTTCCTCCCGGGGGGCAATGAGCAGTTCTTC; CDR3 protein: CASSFLPGGNEQFF
CDR3 length: 14; J gene: TRBJ1-2; clone size: NA; D gene: TRBD1; V gene: TRBV28; CDR3 DNA: TGTGCCAGCAGTTCGCCACAGGGGGGGTATGGCTACACCTTC; CDR3 protein: CASSSPQGGYGYTF
CDR3 length: 15; J gene: TRBJ1-1; clone size: NA; D gene: TRBD1; V gene: TRBV9; CDR3 DNA: TGTGCCAGCAGCGTAGGAAATGAGGACAGGGCCGAAGCTTTCTTT; CDR3 protein: CASSVGNEDRAEAFF
CDR3 length: 12; J gene: TRBJ2-5; clone size: NA; D gene: NA; V gene: TRBV21-1; CDR3 DNA: TGTGCCGTACAGGGGAGACAAGAGACCCAGTACTTC; CDR3 protein: CAVQGRQETQYF
CDR3 length: 13; J gene: TRBJ2-5; clone size: NA; D gene: TRBD1; V gene: TRBV11-2; CDR3 DNA: TGTGCCACGGGCTCCCAGGGGGCAAAGACCCAGTACTTC; CDR3 protein: CATGSQGAKTQYF
CDR3 length: 12; J gene: TRBJ2-1; clone size: NA; D gene: NA; V gene: TRBV27; CDR3 DNA: TGTGCCAGCGGACCAAGGGTGAATGAGCAGTTCTTC; CDR3 protein: CASGPRVNEQFF
CDR3 length: 14; J gene: TRBJ2-1; clone size: NA; D gene: TRBD2; V gene: TRBV7-3; CDR3 DNA: TGTGCCAGCAGCTTATTAGCGGGAGGTGGTGAGCAGTTCTTC; CDR3 protein: CASSLLAGGGEQFF
CDR3 length: 12; J gene: TRBJ2-1; clone size: NA; D gene: NA; V gene: TRBV7-9; CDR3 DNA: TGTGCCAGCAGGCCCATCGTTAATGAGCAGTTCTTC; CDR3 protein: CASRPIVNEQFF
CDR3 length: 15; J gene: TRBJ2-7; clone size: NA; D gene: TRBD2; V gene: TRBV7-8; CDR3 DNA: TGTGCCAGCAGCGTCTCTAGCGGCCTCTCCTACGAGCAGTACTTC; CDR3 protein: CASSVSSGLSYEQYF